This T cell receptor (beta chain) emerged from a study of PD-L1 blockade in urothelial cancer. Study in general: Samples came from 3 weeks, at the second dose, and 6 weeks into treatment.

Time point in this sample: peripheral blood 6 weeks after treatment start. Germline V gene data show CDR1 as LNHNV and CDR2 as YYDKDF (reference sequence). The CDR3 runs to 15 residues. V shed 2 bases and J 4 bases; nucleotides not matched to a gene: 3. As concerns this clone: As yet, its antigen is unknown.

The data were produced by immunoSEQ multiplex PCR, yet TCRdb's version contains in-frame clones alone and is incomplete. The profile shows about 38,000 clones, around 88% of them singletons. Findings and limits, study-wide: Better survival was predicted when blood TCR clonality before treatment fell below the median.

The origin of this receptor is a man in his 60s with urothelial cancer. Material: PBMCs, obtained around atezolizumab (anti-PD-L1) treatment. V is TRBV15 and J is TRBJ1-2; 11 nucleotides agree with TRBD1. CDR3 in DNA: TGTGCCACCAGCAGATCGGACAGGGGGCTCTATGGCTACACCTTC. This gives the protein CATSRSDRGLYGYTF.